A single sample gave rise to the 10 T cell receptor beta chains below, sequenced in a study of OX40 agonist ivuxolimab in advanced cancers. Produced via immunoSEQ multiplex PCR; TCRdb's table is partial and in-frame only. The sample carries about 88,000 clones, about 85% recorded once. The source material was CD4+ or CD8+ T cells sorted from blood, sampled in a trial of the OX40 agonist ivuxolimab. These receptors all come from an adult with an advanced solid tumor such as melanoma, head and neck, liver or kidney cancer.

CDR3: CASSLLLDRGNTEAFF. In DNA, the CDR3 is TGTGCCAGCTCACTACTCTTAGACAGAGGGAACACTGAAGCTTTCTTT. The rearrangement links TRBV18 to TRBJ1-1, with TRBD1 as a possible D gene (5 bases). In germline, CDR1 is KGHSH, CDR2 LQKENI. With 4 bases removed from V and 1 base from J, the gap between germline ends came to 16 bases. This CDR3 is built from 16 residues.

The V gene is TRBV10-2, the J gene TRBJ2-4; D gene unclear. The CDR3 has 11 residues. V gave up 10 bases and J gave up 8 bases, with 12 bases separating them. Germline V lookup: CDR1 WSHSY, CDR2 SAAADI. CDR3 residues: CATSSLDIQYF. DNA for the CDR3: TGCGCCACCTCATCATTGGACATTCAGTACTTC.

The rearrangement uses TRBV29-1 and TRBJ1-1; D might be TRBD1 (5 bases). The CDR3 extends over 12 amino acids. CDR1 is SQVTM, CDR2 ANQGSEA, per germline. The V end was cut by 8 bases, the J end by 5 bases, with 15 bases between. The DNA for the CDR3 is TGCAGCCTCGCCTGGGGGGGGACTGAAGCTTTCTTT. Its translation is CSLAWGGTEAFF.

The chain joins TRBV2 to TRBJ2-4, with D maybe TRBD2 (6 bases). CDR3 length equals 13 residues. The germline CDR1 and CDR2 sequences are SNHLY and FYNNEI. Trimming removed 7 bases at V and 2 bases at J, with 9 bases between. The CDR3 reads CASMGRSKNIQYF. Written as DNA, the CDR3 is TGTGCCAGCATGGGGAGGTCCAAAAACATTCAGTACTTC.

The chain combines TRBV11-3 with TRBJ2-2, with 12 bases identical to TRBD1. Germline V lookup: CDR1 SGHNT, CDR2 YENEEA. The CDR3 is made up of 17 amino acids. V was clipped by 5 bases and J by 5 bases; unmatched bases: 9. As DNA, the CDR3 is TGTGCCAGCAGCCCGGGGACAGGGGGCGTAGGTACCGGGGAGCTGTTTTTT. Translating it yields CASSPGTGGVGTGELFF.

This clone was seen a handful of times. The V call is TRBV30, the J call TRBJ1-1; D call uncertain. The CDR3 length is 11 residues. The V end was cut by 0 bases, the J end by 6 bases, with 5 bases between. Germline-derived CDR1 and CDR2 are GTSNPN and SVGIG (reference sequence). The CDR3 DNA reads TGTGCCTGGAGTGTACGATCTGAAGCTTTCTTT. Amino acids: CAWSVRSEAFF.

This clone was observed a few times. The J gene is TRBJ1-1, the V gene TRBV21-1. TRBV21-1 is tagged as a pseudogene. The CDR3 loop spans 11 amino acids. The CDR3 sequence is CASKKDAEAFF. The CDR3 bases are TGTGCCAGCAAAAAGGACGCTGAAGCTTTCTTT.

Written as DNA, the CDR3 is TGTGCCAGCAGCTTAGGGAACTATGGCTACACCTTC. Translating gives CASSLGNYGYTF. The chain links TRBV11-2 to TRBJ1-2; D gene ambiguous. The V end was cut by 1 base, the J end by 2 bases, with 2 bases between. Germline CDR1 SGHAT, CDR2 FQNNGV. CDR3 length equals 12 residues. Full variable domain (remainder filled in from reference TRBV11-2 and TRBJ1-2): EAGVAQSPRYKIIEKRQSVAFWCNPISGHATLYWYQQILGQGPKLLIQFQNNGVVDDSQLPKDRFSAERLKGVDSTLKIQPAKLEDSAVYLCASSLGNYGYTFGSGTRLTVV.

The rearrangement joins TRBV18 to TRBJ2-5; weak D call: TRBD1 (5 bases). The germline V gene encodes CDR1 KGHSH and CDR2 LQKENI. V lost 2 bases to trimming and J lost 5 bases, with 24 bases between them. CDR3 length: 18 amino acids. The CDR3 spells CASSPFGQGVTVRETQYF. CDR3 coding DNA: TGTGCCAGCTCACCATTCGGTCAGGGTGTTACTGTACGCGAGACCCAGTACTTC.

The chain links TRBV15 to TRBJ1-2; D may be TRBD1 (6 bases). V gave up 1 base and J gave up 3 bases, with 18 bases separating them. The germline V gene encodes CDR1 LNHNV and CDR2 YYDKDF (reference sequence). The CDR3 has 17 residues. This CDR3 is CATSRAFRGRGDYGYTF. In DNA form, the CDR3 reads TGTGCCACCAGCAGAGCCTTCCGGGGCAGGGGCGACTATGGCTACACCTTC.